A selection of T cell receptor beta chains follows, all from one sample in a study of glioma-infiltrating T cells. TCRdb reprocessed the multiplex PCR reads with MiXCR, giving one entry per CDR3 protein. The sample carries 150,000 to 200,000 distinct CDR3 sequences, approximately 30% recorded once. The sample comprised glioma tissue, nonneoplastic brain tissue, or PBMCs (not recorded which). The receptors derive from a human donor with low-grade glioma or glioblastoma, undergoing nonglioma brain surgery, or in good health (not recorded which). Both conserved end residues are part of each CDR3. D genes are given only for firm matches. Clone size is not always given. Where it is, it says once, few, many or a class for expanded clones.

CDR3 DNA	CDR3 protein	D gene	V gene	J gene	clone size
TGTGCCAGCAGTTTCGGGACTAGCGGGAGGGCCATAAACACCGGGGAGCTGTTTTTT	CASSFGTSGRAINTGELFF	TRBD2	TRBV5-4	TRBJ2-2	few
TGCGCCAGCAGCCGAGTAAATCTAGGACAGAGTGAACCTGAAGCTTTCTTT	CASSRVNLGQSEPEAFF	NA	TRBV4-1	TRBJ1-1	NA
TGTGCCAGCAGGACGACAGGGACGAACGAGCAGTACTTC	CASRTTGTNEQYF	TRBD1	TRBV6-6	TRBJ2-7	once
TGCGCCAGCAGCCAAGATATCGTCAATGAGCAGTTCTTC	CASSQDIVNEQFF	NA	TRBV4-3	TRBJ2-1	once
TGTGCCAGCAGTGGGGGCCAGGGGGTAGGAACTGAAGCTTTCTTT	CASSGGQGVGTEAFF	TRBD1	TRBV6-1	TRBJ1-1	many
TGTGCCAGCAGTAAAAGCGGGAGTACTTTCGATGAGCAGTTCTTC	CASSKSGSTFDEQFF	TRBD2	TRBV27	TRBJ2-1	many
TGCAGTGCTAGTGTTCCAAATACGCAGTATTTT	CSASVPNTQYF	NA	TRBV20-1	TRBJ2-3	many
TGTGCCAGCAGCTTAGGAGCGGGGGCGAACACAGATACGCAGTATTTT	CASSLGAGANTDTQYF	TRBD2	TRBV7-8	TRBJ2-3	few
TGTGCGAGCAGCTTCTGGGAAGGAAGGAATGAGCAGTTCTTC	CASSFWEGRNEQFF	NA	TRBV7-9	TRBJ2-1	NA
TGTGCCAGCAGCTTGGAGTGGAACACTGAAGCTTTCTTT	CASSLEWNTEAFF	NA	TRBV5-6	TRBJ1-1	many
TGCAGCGTTTCGGGACTAGCGGGAAACAATGAGCAGTTCTTC	CSVSGLAGNNEQFF	TRBD2	TRBV29-1	TRBJ2-1	NA
TGTGCCAGCAGGTCCGGGCCGAACAATGAGCAGTTCTTC	CASRSGPNNEQFF	NA	TRBV7-2	TRBJ2-1	many
TGTGCCAGCAGTGAGGGTCTCGCGGGAGGGTCAGTAGATACGCAGTATTTT	CASSEGLAGGSVDTQYF	TRBD2	TRBV6-1	TRBJ2-3	many
TGTGCCACCGTCGAGACACCCTACAATGAGCAGTTCTTC	CATVETPYNEQFF	NA	TRBV28	TRBJ2-1	many
TGTGCCAGCAGCTTAGCGACTACGACTAGCGAGAGTCGTCGGGATGAGCAGTCCTTC	CASSLATTTSESRRDEQSF	TRBD2	TRBV7-2	TRBJ2-1	NA
TGTGCCATACGCCGGGGGCAGTTACGCCCTGAAGCTTTCTTT	CAIRRGQLRPEAFF	NA	TRBV28	TRBJ1-1	many
TGCGCCAGCAGCCAGGTCCCAAGTGTACAAGAGACCCAGTACTTC	CASSQVPSVQETQYF	NA	TRBV4-1	TRBJ2-5	many
TGTGCCAGCAGCCTGATACAGGGGGAGCAGTTCTTC	CASSLIQGEQFF	TRBD1	TRBV5-6	TRBJ2-1	NA
TGTGCCAGCAACAAGGGACAGGTCCTCTCTGGGGCCAACGTCCTGACTTTC	CASNKGQVLSGANVLTF	TRBD1	TRBV2	TRBJ2-6	NA
TGTGCCAGCAGCTCCTACTCCTACGAGCAGTACTTC	CASSSYSYEQYF	NA	TRBV7-2	TRBJ2-7	many
TGCAGTTCTAGTACCCAGGACTATGGCTACACCTTC	CSSSTQDYGYTF	NA	TRBV20-1	TRBJ1-2	NA
TGCAGTGATTCTCAAGGACAGGGAGATTCGCCCCTCCACTTT	CSDSQGQGDSPLHF	TRBD1	TRBV20-1	TRBJ1-6	NA